Sequencing of this TCR beta chain was carried out in a study of CD8+ T cells in alopecia areata. Extracted from the samples, RNA was reverse transcribed into cDNA to serve as the sequencing template. This table comes from immunoSEQ multiplex PCR, and its TCRdb copy is limited to in-frame clones, with some not included. The sample has hundreds of thousands of clones; under 80% are singletons. CDR3 size: 15 residues. Germline V lookup: CDR1 SGHDT, CDR2 YYEEEE. V lost 3 bases and J lost 0, with 7 bases in between. The chain recombines TRBV5-6 with TRBJ2-6, with D maybe TRBD1 (6 bases). The source of this sequence is a human donor with alopecia areata. The sample here was CD4+ T cells sorted from blood, taken at week 0. The CDR3 spells CASSSGVSGANVLTF. DNA of the CDR3: TGTGCCAGCAGCTCAGGGGTCTCTGGGGCCAACGTCCTGACTTTC.